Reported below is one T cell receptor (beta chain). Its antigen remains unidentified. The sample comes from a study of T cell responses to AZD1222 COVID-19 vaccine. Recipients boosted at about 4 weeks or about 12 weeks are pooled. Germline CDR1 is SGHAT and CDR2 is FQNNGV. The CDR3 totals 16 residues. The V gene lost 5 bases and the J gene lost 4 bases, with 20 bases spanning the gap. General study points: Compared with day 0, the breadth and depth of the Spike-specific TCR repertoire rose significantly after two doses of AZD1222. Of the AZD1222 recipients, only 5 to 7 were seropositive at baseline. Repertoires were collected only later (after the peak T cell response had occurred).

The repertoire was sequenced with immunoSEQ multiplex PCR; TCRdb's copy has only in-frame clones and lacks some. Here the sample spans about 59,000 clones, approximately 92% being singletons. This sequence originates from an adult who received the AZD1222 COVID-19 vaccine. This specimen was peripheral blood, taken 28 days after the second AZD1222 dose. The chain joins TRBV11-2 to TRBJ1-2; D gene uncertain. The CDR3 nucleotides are TGTGCCAGCAGCCCGGGAGTGTGGGGTGCGGGCTATGGCTACACCTTC. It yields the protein CASSPGVWGAGYGYTF.